The clone carrying this TCR beta chain was counted only a few times. The CDR3 contains 15 residues. The trim removed 5 bases at V and 10 bases at J, leaving 9 bases unmatched. CDR1 MNHEY and CDR2 SVGAGI come from the germline V gene. The sample is drawn from a study of spatial heterogeneity in lung cancer. At the level of the study: Detection of beta-chain sequences consistently exceeded that of alpha-chain sequences.

A unique molecular identifier was attached to every TCR cDNA molecule. One entry per CDR3 protein, called by TCRdb with MiXCR from the 5' RACE reads. The data show around 92,000 distinct CDR3 sequences, approximately 12% seen once. The time point was: sample taken at primary tumor resection. Researchers sequenced whole RNA taken from tumor, nontumor lung or frozen PBMC without sorting. The donor population consisted of roughly 70 patients with untreated, early-stage non-small cell lung cancer. Sample: PBMCs, taken at surgery. This TCR came from a male donor with early-stage non-small cell lung cancer. The rearrangement joins TRBV6-5 to TRBJ2-1, with 12 bases aligning to TRBD2. This chain's CDR3 is CASSAAGTSGLEQFF. CDR3 nucleotide sequence: TGTGCCAGCAGTGCTGCCGGGACTAGCGGGTTAGAGCAGTTCTTC.